The 7 T cell receptor beta chains listed next were all sequenced from one sample in a study of cytomegalovirus exposure and HLA in healthy donors. In the PCR, 60 Vbeta and 13 Jbeta primers were used. Here immunoSEQ multiplex PCR was the method, and the copy in TCRdb shows in-frame clones only, minus some. In the table there are approximately 110,000 clones, approximately 70% of which are singletons. Sequencing was done on a sample of PBMCs. These receptor sequences come from a middle-aged man in good health and CMV-seropositive.

This clone has just one count. The V gene is TRBV9, the J gene TRBJ2-7, with D possibly matching TRBD1 (5 bases). CDR1 and CDR2 from the germline V gene are SGDLS and YYNGEE. The CDR3 totals 14 residues. V was cut by 0 bases and J by 2 bases, with 9 bases left in between. Written as DNA, the CDR3 is TGTGCCAGCAGCGTAGAGGGCAGGGCCTACGAGCAGTACTTC. Translation: CASSVEGRAYEQYF.

The gene calls are TRBV7-9 and TRBJ2-3; 10 bases are shared with TRBD1. J lost 4 bases, V lost 5 bases, and 6 bases had no gene match. The CDR3 contains 15 residues. Germline V gene data show CDR1 as SEHNR and CDR2 as FQNEAQ (reference sequence). CDR3 protein: CASSHRTGGPDTQYF. CDR3 coding DNA: TGTGCCAGCAGCCACCGGACAGGGGGGCCAGATACGCAGTATTTT.

The J gene is TRBJ1-2, the V gene TRBV4-1, with 9 bases matching TRBD1. CDR3 length equals 14 residues. V shed 4 bases, J shed 7 bases, and the junction held 7 bases outside the gene matches. The germline CDR1 and CDR2 sequences are MGHRA and YSYEKL. In nucleotides, the CDR3 is TGCGCCAGCAGCCGGCCACAGGGGGCGAGTGGCTACACCTTC. Its translation: CASSRPQGASGYTF.

The chain employs TRBV15 and TRBJ2-1, with TRBD1 matching over 10 bases. V lost 4 bases and J lost 9; bases outside the gene matches: 3. The CDR3 loop spans 13 amino acids. From germline, CDR1 is LNHNV and CDR2 YYDKDF (reference sequence). Here the CDR3 reads CATSKTGGSEQFF. CDR3 in DNA: TGTGCCACCAGCAAGACAGGGGGCTCTGAGCAGTTCTTC.

This chain joins TRBV9 and TRBJ2-6, with D uncertain. Trimming left V 3 bases short and J 1 base short, with 8 bases between. The CDR3 is made up of 15 amino acids. The V gene's germline CDR1 is SGDLS and CDR2 YYNGEE. Written as DNA, the CDR3 is TGTGCCAGCAGCGGAGGTGGGTCTGGGGCCAACGTCCTGACTTTC. Amino acids: CASSGGGSGANVLTF.

The V and J genes are TRBV14 and TRBJ1-1; a possible D gene is TRBD1 (5 bases). This CDR3 has 13 amino acids. V lost 7 bases to trimming and J lost 0 bases, with 9 bases between them. The V gene's germline CDR1 is SGHDN and CDR2 FVKESK. As DNA, the CDR3 is TGTGCCAGCAACCAGGGCATGAACACTGAAGCTTTCTTT. Its translation is CASNQGMNTEAFF. The complete variable domain, with remaining parts taken from reference TRBV14 and TRBJ1-1, reads EAGVTQFPSHSVIEKGQTVTLRCDPISGHDNLYWYRRVMGKEIKFLLHFVKESKQDESGMPNNRFLAERTGGTYSTLKVQPAELEDSGVYFCASNQGMNTEAFFGQGTRLTVV.

The J gene is TRBJ2-2, the V gene TRBV2, with D maybe TRBD2 (5 bases). Germline lookup yields CDR1 SNHLY and CDR2 FYNNEI. V was trimmed by 7 bases and J by 4 bases, leaving 16 bases between them. The CDR3 runs to 15 residues. As DNA, the CDR3 is TGTGCCAGCACAACTTCCGGGATAGGCACCGGGGAGCTGTTTTTT. It yields the protein CASTTSGIGTGELFF.